This T cell receptor (beta chain) was profiled in a study of blood T cell repertoires in COVID-19. The wider study: The United States, Italy and Spain were the sources of the acute and convalescent COVID-19 samples.

Profiling relied on immunoSEQ multiplex PCR, and the TCRdb table lists in-frame clones only, not all of them. The data hold approximately 21,000 clones, with 90% observed a single time. The CDR3 totals 14 residues. J was trimmed by 4 bases and V by 5 bases; bases with no gene match: 5. CDR1 and CDR2 from the germline V gene are SGHVS and FQNEAQ. The sequenced sample consisted of peripheral blood. The chain links TRBV7-8 to TRBJ1-5, with 7 positions matching TRBD1. The sequence was obtained from a human donor in a cohort sampled during active COVID-19. CDR3 residues: CASSVGQANQPQHF. In nucleotides, the CDR3 is TGTGCCAGCAGCGTAGGACAGGCGAATCAGCCCCAGCATTTT.